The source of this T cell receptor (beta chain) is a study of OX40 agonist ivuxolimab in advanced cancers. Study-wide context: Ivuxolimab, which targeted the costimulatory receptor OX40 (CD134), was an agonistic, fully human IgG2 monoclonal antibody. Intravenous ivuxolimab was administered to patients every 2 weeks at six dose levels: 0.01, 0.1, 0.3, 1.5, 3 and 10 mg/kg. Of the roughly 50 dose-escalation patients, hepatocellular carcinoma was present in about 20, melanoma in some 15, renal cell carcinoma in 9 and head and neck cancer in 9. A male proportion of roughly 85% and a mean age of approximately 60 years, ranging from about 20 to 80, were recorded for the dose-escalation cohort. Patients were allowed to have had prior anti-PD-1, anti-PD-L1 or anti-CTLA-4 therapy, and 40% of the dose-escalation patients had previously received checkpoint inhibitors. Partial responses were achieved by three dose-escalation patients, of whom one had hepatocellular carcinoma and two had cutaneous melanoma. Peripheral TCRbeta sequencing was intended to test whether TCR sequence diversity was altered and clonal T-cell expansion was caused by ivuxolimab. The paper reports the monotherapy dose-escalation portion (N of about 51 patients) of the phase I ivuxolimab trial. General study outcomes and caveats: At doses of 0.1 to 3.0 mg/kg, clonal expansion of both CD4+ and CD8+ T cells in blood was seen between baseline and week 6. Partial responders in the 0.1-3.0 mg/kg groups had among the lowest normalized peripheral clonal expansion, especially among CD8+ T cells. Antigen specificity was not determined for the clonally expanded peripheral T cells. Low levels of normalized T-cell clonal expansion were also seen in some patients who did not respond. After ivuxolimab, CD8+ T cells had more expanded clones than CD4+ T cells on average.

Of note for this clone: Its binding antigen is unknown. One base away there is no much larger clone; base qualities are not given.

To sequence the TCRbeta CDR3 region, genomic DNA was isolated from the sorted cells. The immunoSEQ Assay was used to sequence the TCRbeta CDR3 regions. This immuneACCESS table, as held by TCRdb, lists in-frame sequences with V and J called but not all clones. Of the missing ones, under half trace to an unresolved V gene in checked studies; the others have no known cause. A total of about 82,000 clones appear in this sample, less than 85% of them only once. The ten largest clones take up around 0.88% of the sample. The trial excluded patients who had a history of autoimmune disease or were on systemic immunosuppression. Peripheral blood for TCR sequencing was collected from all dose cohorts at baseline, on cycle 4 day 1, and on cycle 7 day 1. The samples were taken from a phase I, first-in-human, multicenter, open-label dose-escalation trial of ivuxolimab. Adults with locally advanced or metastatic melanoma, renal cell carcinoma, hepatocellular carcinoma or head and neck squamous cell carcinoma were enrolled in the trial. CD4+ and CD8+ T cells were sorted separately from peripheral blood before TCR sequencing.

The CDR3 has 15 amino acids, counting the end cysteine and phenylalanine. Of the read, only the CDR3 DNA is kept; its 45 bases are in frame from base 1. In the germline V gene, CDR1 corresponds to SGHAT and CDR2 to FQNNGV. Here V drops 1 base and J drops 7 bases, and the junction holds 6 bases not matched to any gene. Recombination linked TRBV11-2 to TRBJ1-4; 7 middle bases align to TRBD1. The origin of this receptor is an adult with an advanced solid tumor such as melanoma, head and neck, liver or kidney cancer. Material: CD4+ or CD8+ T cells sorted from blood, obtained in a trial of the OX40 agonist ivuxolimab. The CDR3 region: CASSLAWAGGEKLFF. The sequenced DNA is TGTGCCAGCAGCTTAGCTTGGGCAGGGGGTGAAAAACTGTTTTTT.